These 5 T cell receptor beta chains were all obtained from the same sample, sequenced in a study of cytomegalovirus exposure and HLA in healthy donors. Clones were read by immunoSEQ multiplex PCR, and TCRdb kept only the in-frame ones, dropping some. Of about 110,000 clones in the sample, around 90% were seen once. The material sequenced was PBMCs. The receptor source for this set is a woman under 30 in good health and CMV-seropositive.

This clone was picked up a small number of times. CDR3 in amino acids: CAISGDTPYEQYF. The CDR3 nucleotides read TGTGCCATCAGCGGGGACACCCCCTACGAGCAGTACTTC. The chain recombines TRBV10-3 with TRBJ2-7, with TRBD1 as a possible D gene (6 bases). Trimming left V 6 bases short and J 2 bases short, with 11 bases between. The CDR3 totals 13 residues. Germline CDR1 ENHRY, CDR2 SYGVKD.

The genes are TRBV6-1 and TRBJ1-2; no clear D gene. V gave up 8 bases and J gave up 3 bases, with 16 bases separating them. Germline assignment: CDR1 MNHNS and CDR2 SASEGT. CDR3 length: 14 residues. The CDR3 nucleotides are TGTGCCAGCCGCACCCACGGTCGCGACTATGGCTACACCTTC. Its translation: CASRTHGRDYGYTF.

The V and J genes are TRBV19 and TRBJ1-1, with 7 positions matching TRBD1. Germline V lookup: CDR1 LNHDA, CDR2 SQIVND (reference sequence). The CDR3 runs to 14 residues. V lost 5 bases and J lost 3; bases outside the gene matches: 6. The CDR3 region has the DNA TGTGCCAGTAGTCCTCAGACAGGGCACACTGAAGCTTTCTTT. Translating it yields CASSPQTGHTEAFF.

About this clone itself: The junction departs from the called germline gene at one end, perhaps through a read error. The chain recombines TRBV7-9 with TRBJ2-3, with TRBD2 matching over 15 bases. The CDR3 length is 15 residues. Germline CDR1 is SEHNR and CDR2 is FQNEAQ (reference sequence). CDR3 protein: CASSRTSGGAAHGSF. CDR3 in DNA: TGTGCCAGCAGCCGGACTAGCGGGGGGGCGGCCCATGGTTCTTTT.

J is TRBJ1-2 and V is TRBV7-2; D unresolved. Germline loops: CDR1 SGHTA, CDR2 FQGNSA. The CDR3 sequence is 17 residues long. The V end lost 1 base, the J end lost 7 bases, and 22 bases lay between the germline ends. CDR3 nucleotide sequence: TGTGCCAGCAGCTTAGGGCGGGGAACAGCGCCACGTGGTGGCTACACCTTC. Amino acid sequence: CASSLGRGTAPRGGYTF.